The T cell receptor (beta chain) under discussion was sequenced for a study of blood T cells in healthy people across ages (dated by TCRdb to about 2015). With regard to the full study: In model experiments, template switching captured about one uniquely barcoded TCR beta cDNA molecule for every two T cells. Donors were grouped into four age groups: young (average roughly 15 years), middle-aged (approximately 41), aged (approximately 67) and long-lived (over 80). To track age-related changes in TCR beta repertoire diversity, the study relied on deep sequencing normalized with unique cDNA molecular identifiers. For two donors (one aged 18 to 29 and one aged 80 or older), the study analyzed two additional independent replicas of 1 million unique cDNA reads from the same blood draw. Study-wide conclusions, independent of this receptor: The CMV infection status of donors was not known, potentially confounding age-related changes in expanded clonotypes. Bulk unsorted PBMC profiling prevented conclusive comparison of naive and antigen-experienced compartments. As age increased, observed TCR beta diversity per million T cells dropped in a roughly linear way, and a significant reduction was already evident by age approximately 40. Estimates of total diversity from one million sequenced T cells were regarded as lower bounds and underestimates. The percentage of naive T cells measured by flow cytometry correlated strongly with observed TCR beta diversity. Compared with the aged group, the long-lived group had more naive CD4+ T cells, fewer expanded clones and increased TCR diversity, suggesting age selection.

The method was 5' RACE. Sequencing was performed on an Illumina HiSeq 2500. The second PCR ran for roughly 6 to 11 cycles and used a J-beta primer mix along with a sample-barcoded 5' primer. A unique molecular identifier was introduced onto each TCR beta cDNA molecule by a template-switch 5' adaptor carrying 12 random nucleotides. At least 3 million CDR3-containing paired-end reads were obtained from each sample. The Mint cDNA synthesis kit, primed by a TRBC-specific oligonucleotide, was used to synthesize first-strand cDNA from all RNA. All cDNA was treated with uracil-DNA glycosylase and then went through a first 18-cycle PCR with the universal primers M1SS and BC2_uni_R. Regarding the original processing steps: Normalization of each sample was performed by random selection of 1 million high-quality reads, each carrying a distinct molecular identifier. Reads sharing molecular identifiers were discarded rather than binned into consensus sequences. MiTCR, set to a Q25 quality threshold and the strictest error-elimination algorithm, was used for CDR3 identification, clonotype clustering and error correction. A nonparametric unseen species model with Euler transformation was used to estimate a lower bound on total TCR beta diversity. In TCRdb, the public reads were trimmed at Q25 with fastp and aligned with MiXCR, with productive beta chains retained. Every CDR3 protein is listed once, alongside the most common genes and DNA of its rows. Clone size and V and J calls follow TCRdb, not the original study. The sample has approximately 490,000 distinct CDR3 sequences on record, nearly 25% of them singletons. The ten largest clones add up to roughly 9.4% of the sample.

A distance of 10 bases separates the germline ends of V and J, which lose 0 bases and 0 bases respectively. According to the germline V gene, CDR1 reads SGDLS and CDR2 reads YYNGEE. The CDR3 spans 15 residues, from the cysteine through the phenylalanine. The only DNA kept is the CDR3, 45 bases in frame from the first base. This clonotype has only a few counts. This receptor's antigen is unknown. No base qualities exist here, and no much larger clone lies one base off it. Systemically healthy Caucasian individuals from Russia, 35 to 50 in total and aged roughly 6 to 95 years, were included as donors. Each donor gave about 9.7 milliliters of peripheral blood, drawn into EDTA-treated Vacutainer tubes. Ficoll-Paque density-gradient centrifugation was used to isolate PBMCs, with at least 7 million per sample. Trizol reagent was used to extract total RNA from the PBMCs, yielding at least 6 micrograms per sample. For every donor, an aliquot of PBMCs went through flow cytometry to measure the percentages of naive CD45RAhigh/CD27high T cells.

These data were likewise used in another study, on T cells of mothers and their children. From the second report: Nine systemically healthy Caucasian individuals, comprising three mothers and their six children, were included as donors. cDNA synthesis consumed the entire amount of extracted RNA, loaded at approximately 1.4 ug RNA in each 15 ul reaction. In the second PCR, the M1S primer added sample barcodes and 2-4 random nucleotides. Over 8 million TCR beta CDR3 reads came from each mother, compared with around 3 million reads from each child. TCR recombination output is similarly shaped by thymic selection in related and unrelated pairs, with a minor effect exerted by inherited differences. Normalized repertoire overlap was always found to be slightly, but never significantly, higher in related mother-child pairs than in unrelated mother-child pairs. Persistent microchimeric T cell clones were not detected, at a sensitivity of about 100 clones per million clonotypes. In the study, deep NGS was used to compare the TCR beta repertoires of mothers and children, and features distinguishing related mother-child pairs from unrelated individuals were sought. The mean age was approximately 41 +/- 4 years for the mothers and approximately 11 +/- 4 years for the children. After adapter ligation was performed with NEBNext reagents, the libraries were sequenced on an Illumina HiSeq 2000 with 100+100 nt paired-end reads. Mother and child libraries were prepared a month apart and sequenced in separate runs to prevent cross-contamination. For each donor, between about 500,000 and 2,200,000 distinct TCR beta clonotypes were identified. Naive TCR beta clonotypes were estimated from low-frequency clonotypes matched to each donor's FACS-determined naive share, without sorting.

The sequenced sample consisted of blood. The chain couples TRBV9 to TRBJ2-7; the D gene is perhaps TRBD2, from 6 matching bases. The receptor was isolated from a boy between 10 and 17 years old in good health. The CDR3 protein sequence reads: CASSVGAGLSYEQYF. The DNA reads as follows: TGTGCCAGCAGCGTAGGTGCGGGACTCTCCTACGAGCAGTACTTC.